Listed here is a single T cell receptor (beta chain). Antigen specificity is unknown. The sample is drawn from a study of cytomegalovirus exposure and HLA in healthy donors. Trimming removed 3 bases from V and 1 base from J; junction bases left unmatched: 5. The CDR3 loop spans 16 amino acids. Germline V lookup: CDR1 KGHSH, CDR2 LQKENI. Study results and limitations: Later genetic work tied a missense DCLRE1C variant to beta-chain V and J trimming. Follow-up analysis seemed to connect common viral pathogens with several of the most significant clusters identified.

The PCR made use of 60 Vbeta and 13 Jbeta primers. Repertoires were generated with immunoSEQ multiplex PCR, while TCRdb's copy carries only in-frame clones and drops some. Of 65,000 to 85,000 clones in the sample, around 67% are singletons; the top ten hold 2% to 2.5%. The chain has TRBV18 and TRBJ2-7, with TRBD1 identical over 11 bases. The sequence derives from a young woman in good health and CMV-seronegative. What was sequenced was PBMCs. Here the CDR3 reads CASSPRGQGASYEQYF. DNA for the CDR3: TGTGCCAGCTCACCCCGTGGACAGGGGGCATCCTACGAGCAGTACTTC.